This T cell receptor (beta chain) was recorded in a study of cytomegalovirus exposure and HLA in healthy donors. There are 16 residues in the CDR3. CDR1 MNHEY and CDR2 SMNVEV come from the germline V gene (reference sequence). The germline V and J ends were trimmed by 5 bases and 1 base, with 14 bases remaining between them. The repertoire was sequenced with immunoSEQ multiplex PCR; TCRdb's copy has only in-frame clones and lacks some. This table holds some 320,000 clones, approximately 90% found once. The V and J genes are TRBV27 and TRBJ2-2; D may match TRBD1 or TRBD2 (5 bases each). The sequence came from a woman in her 30s in good health and CMV-seropositive. Sequencing was done on a sample of PBMCs. The CDR3 region is CASSTPGHLNTGELFF. CDR3 DNA sequence: TGTGCCAGCAGTACCCCGGGGCACCTGAACACCGGGGAGCTGTTTTTT.